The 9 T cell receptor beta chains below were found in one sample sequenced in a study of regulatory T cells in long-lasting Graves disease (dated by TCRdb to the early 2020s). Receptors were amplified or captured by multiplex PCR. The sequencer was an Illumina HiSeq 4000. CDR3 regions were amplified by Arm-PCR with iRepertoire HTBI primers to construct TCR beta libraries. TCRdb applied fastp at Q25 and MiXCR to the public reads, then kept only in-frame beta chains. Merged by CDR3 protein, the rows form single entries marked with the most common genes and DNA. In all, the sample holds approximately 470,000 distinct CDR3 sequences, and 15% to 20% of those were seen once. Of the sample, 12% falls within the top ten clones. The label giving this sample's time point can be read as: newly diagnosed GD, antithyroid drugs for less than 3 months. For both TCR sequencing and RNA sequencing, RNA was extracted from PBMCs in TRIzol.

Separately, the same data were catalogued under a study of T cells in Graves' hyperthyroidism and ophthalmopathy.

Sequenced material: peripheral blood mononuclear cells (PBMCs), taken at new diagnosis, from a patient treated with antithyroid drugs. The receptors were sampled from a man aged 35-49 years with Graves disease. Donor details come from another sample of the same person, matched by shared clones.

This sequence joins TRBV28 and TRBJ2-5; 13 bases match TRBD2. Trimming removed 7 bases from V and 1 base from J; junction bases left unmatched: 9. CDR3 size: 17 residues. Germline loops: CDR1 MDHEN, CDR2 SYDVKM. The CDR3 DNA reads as TGTGCCAGCAATTTTCCGGGACTAGCGGGGCCCCAAGAGACCCAGTACTTC. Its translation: CASNFPGLAGPQETQYF.

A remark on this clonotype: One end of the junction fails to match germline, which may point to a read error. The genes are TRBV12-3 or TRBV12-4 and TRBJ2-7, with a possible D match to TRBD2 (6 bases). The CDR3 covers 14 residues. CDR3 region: CASSPPAGFYERYF. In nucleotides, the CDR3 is TGTGCCAGCAGTCCCCCGGCGGGGTTTTACGAGCGGTACTTC.

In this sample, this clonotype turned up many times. CDR3 protein: CATSPRGFRNEQYF. CDR3 bases: TGTGCCACCAGTCCACGGGGGTTTCGGAACGAGCAGTACTTC. The genes are TRBV24-1 and TRBJ2-7; possible D gene TRBD2, 6 bases. The germline gives CDR1 KGHDR, CDR2 SFDVKD. CDR3 length: 14 amino acids. Trimming pared 6 bases from V and 5 bases from J, leaving 16 bases between.

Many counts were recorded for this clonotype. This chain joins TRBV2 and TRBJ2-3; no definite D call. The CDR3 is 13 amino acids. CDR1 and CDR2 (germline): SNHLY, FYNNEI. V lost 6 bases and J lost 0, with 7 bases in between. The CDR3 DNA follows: TGTGCCAGCAGGACTTTTAGCACAGATACGCAGTATTTT. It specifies CASRTFSTDTQYF.

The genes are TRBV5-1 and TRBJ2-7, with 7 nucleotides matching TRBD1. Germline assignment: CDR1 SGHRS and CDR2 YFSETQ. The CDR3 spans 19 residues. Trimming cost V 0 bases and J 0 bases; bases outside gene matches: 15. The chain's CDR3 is CASSLGARADRPLSYEQYF. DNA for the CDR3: TGCGCCAGCAGCTTGGGAGCTCGAGCGGACAGGCCCCTCTCCTACGAGCAGTACTTC.

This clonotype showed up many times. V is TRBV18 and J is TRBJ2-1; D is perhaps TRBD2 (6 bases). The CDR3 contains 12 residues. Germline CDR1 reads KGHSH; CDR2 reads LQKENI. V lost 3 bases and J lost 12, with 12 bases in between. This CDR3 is CASSPRRDWQFF. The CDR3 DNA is TGTGCCAGCTCACCGCGCCGGGACTGGCAGTTCTTC.

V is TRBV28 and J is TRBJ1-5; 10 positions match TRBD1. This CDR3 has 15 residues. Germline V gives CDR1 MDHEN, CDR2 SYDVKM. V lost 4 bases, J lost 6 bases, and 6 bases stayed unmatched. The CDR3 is CASSSPGQGFQPQHF. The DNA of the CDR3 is TGTGCCAGCAGTTCCCCGGGACAGGGGTTTCAGCCCCAGCATTTT. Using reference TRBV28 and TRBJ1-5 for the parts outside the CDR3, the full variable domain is DVKVTQSSRYLVKRTGEKVFLECVQDMDHENMFWYRQDPGLGLRLIYFSYDVKMKEKGDIPEGYSVSREKKERFSLILESASTNQTSMYLCASSSPGQGFQPQHFGDGTRLSIL.

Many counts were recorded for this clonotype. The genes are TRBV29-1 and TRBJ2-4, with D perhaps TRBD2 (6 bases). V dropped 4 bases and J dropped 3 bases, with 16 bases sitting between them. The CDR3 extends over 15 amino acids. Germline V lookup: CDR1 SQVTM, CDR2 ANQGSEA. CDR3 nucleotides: TGCAGCGTTGTGGCCGGGGGAGAGGGCAAAAACATTCAGTACTTC. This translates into CSVVAGGEGKNIQYF. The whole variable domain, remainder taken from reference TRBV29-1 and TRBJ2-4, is SAVISQKPSRDICQRGTSLTIQCQVDSQVTMMFWYRQQPGQSLTLIATANQGSEATYESGFVIDKFPISRPNLTFSTLTVSNMSPEDSSIYLCSVVAGGEGKNIQYFGAGTRLSVL.

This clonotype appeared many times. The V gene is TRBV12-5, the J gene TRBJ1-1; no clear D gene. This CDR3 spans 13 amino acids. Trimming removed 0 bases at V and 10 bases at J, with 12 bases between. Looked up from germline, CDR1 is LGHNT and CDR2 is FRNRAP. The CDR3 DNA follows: TGTGCTAGTGGTTTGGTAACGACCCCTGGAGCTTTCTTT. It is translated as CASGLVTTPGAFF.